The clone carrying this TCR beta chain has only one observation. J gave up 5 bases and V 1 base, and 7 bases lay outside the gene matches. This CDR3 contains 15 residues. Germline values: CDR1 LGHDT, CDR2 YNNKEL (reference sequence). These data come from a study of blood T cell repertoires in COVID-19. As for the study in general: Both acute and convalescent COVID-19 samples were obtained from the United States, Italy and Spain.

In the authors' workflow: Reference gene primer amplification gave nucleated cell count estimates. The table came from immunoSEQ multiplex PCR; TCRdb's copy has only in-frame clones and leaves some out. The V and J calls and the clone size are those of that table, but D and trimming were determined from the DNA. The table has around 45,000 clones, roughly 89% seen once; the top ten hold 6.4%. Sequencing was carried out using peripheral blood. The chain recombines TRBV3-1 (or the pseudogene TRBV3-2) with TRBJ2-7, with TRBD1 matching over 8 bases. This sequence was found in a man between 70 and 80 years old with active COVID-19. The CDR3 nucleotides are TGTGCCAGCAGCCAAGTGGGGACAGGCGCTAACGAGCAGTACTTC. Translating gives CASSQVGTGANEQYF.